This section outlines one TCR beta chain sequence together with its context. Anyone treated within the previous three months was excluded. These data are taken from a study of resident and recirculating memory T cells in vitiligo. The wider study: Whole samples, not sorted cells, were homogenized and used for genomic DNA extraction.

Clones were sequenced by immunoSEQ multiplex PCR, and TCRdb holds only the in-frame ones, with some missing. The top ten clones hold more than 5% of a sample with roughly 80,000 clones, about 90% of them seen once. Per germline, CDR1 SGHTA and CDR2 FQGNSA. The CDR3 spans 14 residues. The V gene end was trimmed by 5 bases and the J gene end by 1 base; junction bases not matched to a gene: 1. The receptor was derived from a male donor with vitiligo. Sequenced: blood. The J gene is TRBJ2-3, the V gene TRBV7-2; 9 positions match TRBD2. The CDR3 sequence: CASSRGGGTDTQYF. The CDR3, as DNA: TGTGCCAGCAGCCGCGGGGGGGGCACAGATACGCAGTATTTT.